The 27 T cell receptor beta chains below come from one sample, sequenced in a study of T cells in Graves' hyperthyroidism and ophthalmopathy. RNA transcripts gave rise to amplified TCR beta CDR3 regions. Primed by the HTBI set, a first-round RT-PCR was run on the TCR CDR3. TCRdb re-called the multiplex PCR reads through MiXCR, storing one row per CDR3 protein. The sample has about 720,000 distinct CDR3 sequences, under 20% seen once. What was sequenced was blood. Receptors were obtained from a woman aged 45-65 years with Graves' hyperthyroidism that later progressed to Graves' ophthalmopathy.

Ten or more counts support this clonotype. The chain combines TRBV20-1 with TRBJ2-5, with 7 bases matching TRBD1. The CDR3 is 13 residues long. CDR1 DFQATT and CDR2 SNEGSKA come from the germline V gene (reference sequence). With 4 bases clipped from V and 8 bases from J, the junction kept 10 bases outside the gene matches. The CDR3 DNA follows: TGCAGTGCTATGACAGGGTTGTTGGGAACCCAGTACTTC. Protein sequence: CSAMTGLLGTQYF.

The rearrangement uses TRBV7-9 and TRBJ1-2, with TRBD1 identical over 9 bases. From germline, CDR1 is SEHNR and CDR2 FQNEAQ (reference sequence). The trim removed 3 bases at V and 7 bases at J, leaving 6 bases unmatched. The CDR3 is made up of 14 amino acids. The CDR3 sequence: CASSLGDREVGYTF. The CDR3 coding sequence is TGTGCCAGCAGCTTGGGGGACAGGGAGGTTGGCTACACCTTC.

The chain links TRBV29-1 to TRBJ1-1; D call uncertain. The germline V and J ends were trimmed by 7 bases and 4 bases, with 10 bases remaining between them. This CDR3 is 11 amino acids long. Germline-derived CDR1 and CDR2 are SQVTM and ANQGSEA. CDR3 sequence: CSGSGSTEAFF. CDR3 in DNA: TGCAGCGGGAGCGGGTCCACTGAAGCTTTCTTT.

The table lists this clonotype with a few counts. A much larger clone differs by one base, so this may be a read error. The J gene is TRBJ1-1, the V gene TRBV7-3, with unresolved D. The germline V and J ends were trimmed by 3 bases and 4 bases, with 12 bases remaining between them. This CDR3 has 14 amino acids. CDR1 is SGHTA and CDR2 is FQGTGA in the germline V gene. The CDR3 is CASSFGPAGTEAFF. The DNA of the CDR3 is TGTGCCAGCAGCTTCGGGCCGGCGGGCACTGAAGCTTTCTTT.

The genes are TRBV7-2 and TRBJ1-5, with 9 bases lining up with TRBD1. Per germline, CDR1 SGHTA and CDR2 FQGNSA. The CDR3 is 17 amino acids. Germline trimming cut 1 base from V and 7 bases from J; bases unmatched to any gene: 11. The CDR3 sequence: CASSLVGQGTWRQPQHF. CDR3 sequence (DNA): TGTGCCAGCAGCTTAGTTGGACAGGGGACATGGCGACAGCCCCAGCATTTT.

This clonotype turned up a few times. V gene TRBV9 combines with J gene TRBJ2-3; D remains ambiguous. Trimming left V 0 bases short and J 1 base short, with 15 bases between. This CDR3 is 17 amino acids long. Germline lookup yields CDR1 SGDLS and CDR2 YYNGEE. The CDR3 region has the DNA TGTGCCAGCAGCGTAGGGTGGTTAGCCAAAGGCACAGATACGCAGTATTTT. Amino acid sequence: CASSVGWLAKGTDTQYF.

A few counts support this clonotype. The gene calls are TRBV5-1 and TRBJ1-6; maybe TRBD1 (5 bases). V was shortened by 4 bases and J by 11 bases, with 13 bases between the two germline ends. There are 13 residues in the CDR3. Germline CDR1 SGHRS, CDR2 YFSETQ. CDR3 protein: CASSLGTDAPLHF. DNA for the CDR3: TGCGCCAGCAGCCTAGGGACCGACGCACCCCTCCACTTT.

In its sample, this clonotype was seen many times. The genes are TRBV12-3 or TRBV12-4 and TRBJ1-1; perhaps TRBD1 as D (6 bases). With 7 bases removed from V and 1 base from J, the gap between germline ends came to 16 bases. This CDR3 is built from 15 residues. The CDR3 region has the DNA TGTGCCAGCACCTTAGTTGGGACATGGAACACTGAAGCTTTCTTT. This translates into CASTLVGTWNTEAFF.

This clonotype was detected a few times. The V gene is TRBV5-1, the J gene TRBJ1-2; 7 nucleotides line up with TRBD1. The V gene end was trimmed by 4 bases and the J gene end by 1 base; junction bases not matched to a gene: 10. This CDR3 has 16 residues. Germline CDR1 SGHRS, CDR2 YFSETQ. The CDR3 region is CASSVGQASYNYGYTF. CDR3 DNA sequence: TGCGCCAGCAGCGTTGGACAGGCCAGTTATAACTATGGCTACACCTTC.

This clonotype was seen repeatedly, ten times or more. J is TRBJ1-2 and V is TRBV11-3, with D perhaps TRBD1 (6 bases). The CDR3 is made up of 15 amino acids. Germline V gene lookup returns CDR1 SGHNT and CDR2 YENEEA. Trimming removed 2 bases at V and 6 bases at J, with 16 bases between. DNA of the CDR3: TGTGCCAGCAGCTTATACCGGCAGGGGTATAATGGCTACACCTTC. This gives the protein CASSLYRQGYNGYTF.

This clonotype was seen more than once but under ten times. It is likely a read error, because the conserved phenylalanine at the end of the CDR3 is missing. J is TRBJ1-5 and V is TRBV15; TRBD1 is a possible D gene (6 bases). Per germline, CDR1 LNHNV and CDR2 YYDKDF (reference sequence). The ends were cut back, 0 bases at V and 4 bases at J, with 13 bases in the middle. The CDR3 is 16 amino acids. The CDR3 spells CATSRDLSGANQPQHL. The CDR3 region has the DNA TGTGCCACCAGCAGAGATTTATCGGGGGCTAATCAGCCCCAGCATCTT.

The chain carries TRBV4-1 and TRBJ1-3, with D maybe TRBD1 (5 bases). The CDR3 is 15 residues long. CDR1 is MGHRA, CDR2 YSYEKL, per germline. V dropped 4 bases and J dropped 9 bases, with 19 bases sitting between them. CDR3 region: CASSLDGVLGGTIYF. CDR3 DNA sequence: TGCGCCAGCAGCCTTGACGGAGTTTTGGGGGGCACCATATATTTT.

This clonotype was seen only a few times. V gene TRBV14 combines with J gene TRBJ1-2; D unclear. V shed 0 bases and J shed 8 bases, with 13 bases lying between them. Germline values: CDR1 SGHDN, CDR2 FVKESK. The CDR3 sequence is 14 residues long. The CDR3 spells CASSQDLTIGGYTF. CDR3 nucleotide sequence: TGTGCCAGCAGCCAAGATCTAACGATCGGAGGCTACACCTTC.

This chain joins TRBV19 and TRBJ1-4; D is unclear. Trimming removed 5 bases from V and 5 bases from J, with 12 bases in between. This CDR3 is 14 amino acids long. Germline lookup yields CDR1 LNHDA and CDR2 SQIVND (reference sequence). Written as DNA, the CDR3 is TGTGCCAGTAGTTCGGAAGGGCAGAATGAAAAACTGTTTTTT. Translated, it gives CASSSEGQNEKLFF.

This clonotype was detected ten times or more. The rearrangement links TRBV6-1 to TRBJ2-2; perhaps TRBD1 as D (6 bases). Between the trimmed V and J ends, which lost 7 bases and 0 bases, there was a span of 12 bases. The V gene's germline CDR1 is MNHNS and CDR2 SASEGT. The CDR3 is made up of 15 amino acids. The CDR3 is CASNPDSANTGELFF. CDR3 DNA sequence: TGTGCCAGCAATCCGGACAGTGCGAACACCGGGGAGCTGTTTTTT.

This clonotype was detected a few times. V gene TRBV2 combines with J gene TRBJ1-6, with 8 bases lining up with TRBD1. V dropped 7 bases and J dropped 9; count of bases not matched to a gene: 8. The CDR3 extends over 14 amino acids. Germline V gives CDR1 SNHLY, CDR2 FYNNEI. The DNA for the CDR3 is TGTGCCAGCAATACCGGGACAGGCTCTTCACCCCTCCACTTT. It yields the protein CASNTGTGSSPLHF. Full variable domain (remainder filled in from reference TRBV2 and TRBJ1-6): EPEVTQTPSHQVTQMGQEVILRCVPISNHLYFYWYRQILGQKVEFLVSFYNNEISEKSEIFDDQFSVERPDGSNFTLKIRSTKLEDSAMYFCASNTGTGSSPLHFGNGTRLTVT.

As concerns this clonotype: A read error may explain this, as a much larger clone is one base away. The chain joins TRBV7-2 to TRBJ2-3; 9 positions agree with TRBD1. Germline V gene sequence: CDR1 SGHTA, CDR2 FQGNSA. The CDR3 has 16 residues. The V gene end was trimmed by 6 bases and the J gene end by 6 bases; junction bases not matched to a gene: 13. The DNA of the CDR3 is TGTGCCAGCAGTAGGGTGGGGACAGGGTCAGCTGATACGCAGTATTTT. Translation gives CASSRVGTGSADTQYF.

As for this clonotype: The germline gene is not matched at one end of the junction; a read error may be the cause. The genes are TRBV6-2 or TRBV6-3 and TRBJ1-1, with TRBD1 matching over 8 bases. The V gene's germline CDR1 is MNHEY and CDR2 SVGEGT. This CDR3 comprises 15 residues. The CDR3 DNA reads as TGTGCCAGCAGAAACACAGGGGGAGAGTGGACTGAAGCTTTCTTC. Its translation: CASRNTGGEWTEAFF.

This clonotype has just a few counts. The chain combines TRBV15 with TRBJ1-1; TRBD1 matches 7 bases. Germline assignment: CDR1 LNHNV and CDR2 YYDKDF (reference sequence). V lost 5 bases, J lost 7 bases, and 10 bases stayed unmatched. The CDR3 runs to 14 residues. CDR3 amino acids: CATSWEEGAGEAFF. CDR3 bases: TGTGCCACCAGCTGGGAGGAGGGGGCGGGTGAAGCTTTCTTT.

The chain links TRBV12-3 or TRBV12-4 to TRBJ1-6; TRBD1 might be the D (5 bases). CDR3 size: 15 residues. V was pared by 3 bases and J by 0 bases, with 6 bases between. The CDR3 region is CASSFGGSYNSPLHF. CDR3 sequence (DNA): TGTGCCAGCAGTTTCGGGGGCTCCTATAATTCACCCCTCCACTTT.

This clonotype came up once. DNA for the CDR3: TGTGCCAGCAGTGGGGGGGGAGGACAGCCGACGTATGGCTACACCTTC. Amino acid sequence: CASSGGGGQPTYGYTF. The rearrangement uses TRBV6-1 and TRBJ1-2, with TRBD1 as a possible D gene (6 bases). V dropped 4 bases and J dropped 5 bases, with 20 bases sitting between them. The length of the CDR3 is 16 residues. Germline V CDR1 and CDR2: MNHNS, SASEGT.

The chain has TRBV27 and TRBJ1-4; possible D gene TRBD1, 5 bases. The CDR3 length is 15 residues. Germline CDR1 reads MNHEY; CDR2 reads SMNVEV (reference sequence). Trimming took off 3 bases at V and 5 bases at J, with 13 bases between the two ends. As DNA, the CDR3 is TGTGCCAGCAGTTTCAGGCGGGCAGGGAATGAAAAACTGTTTTTT. Protein: CASSFRRAGNEKLFF.

The V call is TRBV18, the J call TRBJ2-3; tentative D call: TRBD1 (6 bases). The CDR3 sequence is 14 residues long. Trimming pared 7 bases from V and 1 base from J, leaving 12 bases between. The germline V gene encodes CDR1 KGHSH and CDR2 LQKENI. The CDR3 region is CASLRDTGTDTQYF. DNA of the CDR3: TGTGCCAGCTTACGGGACACCGGCACAGATACGCAGTATTTT.

This clonotype showed up many times. The chain joins TRBV5-6 to TRBJ2-1; 8 bases map to TRBD2. The trim removed 5 bases at V and 4 bases at J, leaving 8 bases unmatched. The CDR3 has 15 amino acids. Germline V gene lookup returns CDR1 SGHDT and CDR2 YYEEEE. The DNA for the CDR3 is TGTGCCAGCAGACCCGGGACTAGGCCTTACAATGAGCAGTTCTTC. This encodes CASRPGTRPYNEQFF.

This clonotype was detected a few times. This chain links TRBV19 with TRBJ1-6; D perhaps matches TRBD1 (5 bases). Germline V gene lookup returns CDR1 LNHDA and CDR2 SQIVND (reference sequence). V gave up 7 bases and J gave up 2 bases, with 18 bases separating them. The CDR3 length is 17 residues. This CDR3 is CASNAPGTSPYNSPLHF. The CDR3 region has the DNA TGTGCCAGTAACGCCCCAGGGACTTCGCCCTATAATTCACCCCTCCACTTT.

This clonotype appeared many times. The chain is built from TRBV20-1 and TRBJ2-3; 12 nucleotides line up with TRBD2. The germline V gene has CDR1 DFQATT and CDR2 SNEGSKA (reference sequence). V lost 1 base and J lost 3; bases outside the gene matches: 2. This CDR3 spans 15 amino acids. The CDR3 nucleotides read TGCAGTGCTAGAGCTAGCGGGGGGGTAACAGATACGCAGTATTTT. Its protein is CSARASGGVTDTQYF.

This clonotype has more than one count but fewer than ten. The genes are TRBV2 and TRBJ1-5; D is unclear. CDR1 and CDR2 (germline): SNHLY, FYNNEI. The CDR3 spans 13 residues. Trimming removed 6 bases from V and 4 bases from J, with 10 bases in between. The DNA for the CDR3 is TGTGCCAGCAGATTTGGCAGGAATCAGCCCCAGCATTTT. Protein: CASRFGRNQPQHF.